This record looks at one T cell receptor (beta chain) sequence and its context. Its antigen is unidentified. These data belong to a study of T-cell memory formation after mild COVID-19. Study-level results: The pre-infection memory compartment contained some responding clones, suggesting cross-reactive memory joined. There was a balanced CD4/CD8 profile in clones contracting day 15 to 85, and later expanders leaned CD4+.

Trimming pared 5 bases from V and 9 bases from J, leaving 18 bases between. CDR1 and CDR2 from the germline V gene are SGHTA and FQGNSA. This CDR3 has 14 residues. Constant-segment primers and 5'RACE yielded cDNA libraries for TCR alpha and TCR beta, each carrying sample barcodes and UMIs. TCRdb re-derived calls from the 5' RACE reads in MiXCR, one entry per CDR3 protein. The sample records approximately 580,000 distinct CDR3 sequences, over 20% being singletons. This clonotype originated in an adult woman who had mild COVID-19 (a few samples of this study predate the infection). Cell type and time point are not known. The sample comprised PBMCs or a T cell subset sorted from them (not recorded which). The V call is TRBV7-2, the J call TRBJ2-3, with a weak D call TRBD2 (5 bases). For the CDR3, the DNA is TGTGCCAGCAGCCCTTCAGTGAGGGTTGAAACGCAGTATTTT. Its protein product is CASSPSVRVETQYF. Variable domain in full (rest from reference TRBV7-2 and TRBJ2-3): GAGVSQSPSNKVTEKGKDVELRCDPISGHTALYWYRQSLGQGLEFLIYFQGNSAPDKSGLPSDRFSAERTGGSVSTLTIQRTQQEDSAVYLCASSPSVRVETQYFGPGTRLTVL.